The sequence of this T cell receptor beta chain was determined in a study of blood T cell repertoires in COVID-19. On the study more broadly: Researchers got acute and convalescent COVID-19 samples from the United States, Italy and Spain. PBMCs, B-cell-depleted T cells, or T cells were the source of the cDNA or gDNA that made up the material.

In the original processing: Estimates of nucleated cell counts were drawn from the amplification of reference gene primers. This table comes from immunoSEQ multiplex PCR, and its TCRdb copy is limited to in-frame clones, with some not included. Clone size and the V and J calls come from that table; the DNA yielded D and trimming. The table records some 170,000 clones, 82% of them present only once. The CDR3 is 16 residues long. Unmatched junction bases numbered 4, after V lost 4 bases and J lost 1 base. Germline CDR1 and CDR2: SGHNT and YENEEA. The sequenced sample consisted of peripheral blood. This TCR was recovered from a woman in her seventies with acute or convalescent COVID-19. This chain uses TRBV11-3 with TRBJ2-2, with 9 bases fitting TRBD2. The CDR3 region is CASSSYSGGNTGELFF. In DNA form, the CDR3 reads TGTGCCAGCAGCTCGTATAGCGGGGGGAACACCGGGGAGCTGTTTTTT. Looking up the rest from reference TRBV11-3 and TRBJ2-2 gives the full variable domain: EAGVVQSPRYKIIEKKQPVAFWCNPISGHNTLYWYLQNLGQGPELLIRYENEEAVDDSQLPKDRFSAERLKGVDSTLKIQPAELGDSAVYLCASSSYSGGNTGELFFGEGSRLTVL.